Presented here are 2 T cell receptor beta chains from one specimen sequenced in a study of blood T cells in healthy people across ages. A sample-barcoded 5' primer and a J-beta primer mix were used in a second PCR of roughly 6 to 11 cycles. Via MiXCR, TCRdb re-called the 5' RACE reads, giving one row per CDR3 protein. The sample lists 800,000 to 950,000 distinct CDR3 sequences, about 28% seen once, with more than 8.5% in the top ten. The same sample was also used in a study of T cells of mothers and their children.

Sequencing was performed on blood. All receptors come from a woman aged 40 to 55 in good health.

V is TRBV21-1 and J is TRBJ1-1; TRBD1 is the table's D call and was not checked against the DNA. TRBV21-1 is noted as a pseudogene. CDR3 size: 14 residues. The CDR3 reads CASSKGGIWTEAFF. The CDR3 DNA reads TGTGCCAGCAGCAAAGGGGGGATTTGGACTGAAGCTTTCTTT.

This clonotype was seen many times. This rearrangement joins TRBV19 to TRBJ2-5; tentative D call: TRBD1 (6 bases). CDR3 length: 16 amino acids. The V gene lost 9 bases and the J gene lost 5 bases, with 25 bases spanning the gap. From germline, CDR1 is LNHDA and CDR2 SQIVND (reference sequence). CDR3 region: CASKSLEGHPGETQYF. CDR3 DNA sequence: TGTGCCAGCAAAAGTCTCGAGGGACACCCTGGGGAGACCCAGTACTTC.